This TCR beta chain was documented in a study of T cell repertoires in cytomegalovirus infection. Study-wide background: Well-studied HLA-B-restricted epitopes and recently identified HLA-C-restricted epitopes of CMV were both used in the study. Indications came from public TCR beta signatures; they pointed to CMV infection and to a matching HLA type.

Using its own MiXCR run on the reads, TCRdb lists one record per CDR3 protein. Of roughly 500,000 distinct CDR3 sequences detected, around a third appear once; the ten largest clones hold 15% to 20%. Study findings and constraints: Clonotypes of TCR beta that were HLA-C-restricted and CMV-specific dominated the ex vivo response.

The length of the CDR3 is 15 residues. J lost 9 bases, V lost 1 base, and 9 bases had no gene match. Germline lookup yields CDR1 SGHDN and CDR2 FVKESK. On this clonotype itself: Its antigen is not identified.

Sequencing was performed on cultured PBMCs, taken from culture after CMV antigen stimulation. J is TRBJ2-1 and V is TRBV14; 7 bases align to TRBD2. This receptor was identified in a human donor in good health (CMV status not recorded). Some clones in this sample may be carry-over from other donors' samples. CDR3 sequence (DNA): TGTGCCAGCAGCCAAGGGATCGGTTCTAGCGGTGAGCAGTTCTTC. Protein: CASSQGIGSSGEQFF.